The rows below give T cell receptor beta chains drawn from one sample of a study of blood T cell repertoires in COVID-19. Repertoires were generated with immunoSEQ multiplex PCR, while TCRdb's copy carries only in-frame clones and drops some. The sample contains 200,000 to 250,000 clones, about 87% of which appear only once. Specimen: PBMCs or T cells enriched from blood (not recorded which). These receptors originate from a woman aged 30 to 39 who had been exposed to COVID-19. The CDR3 runs from the conserved cysteine through the conserved F or W. D genes are given only for firm matches. Only some rows state a clone size, as once, few, many or a class for expanded clones.

>TRBD1|TRBJ2-7|-|TRBV6-4
CANPSDRGIYEQYF
TGTGCCAACCCTTCCGACAGGGGAATTTACGAGCAGTACTTC
>-|TRBJ2-3|-|TRBV29-1
CSGSFSEDTQYF
TGCAGCGGGAGTTTCAGCGAGGATACGCAGTATTTT
>-|TRBJ2-1|once|TRBV2
CASTRGYNEQFF
TGTGCCAGCACGCGGGGTTACAATGAGCAGTTCTTC
>TRBD1|TRBJ2-7|few|TRBV28
CASRSGTGRSGNYEQYF
TGTGCCAGCAGGTCCGGGACAGGGCGAAGCGGGAATTATGAGCAGTACTTC
>TRBD2|TRBJ2-7|-|TRBV3-1/TRBV3-2
CASSQDRRLASYEQYF
TGTGCCAGCAGCCAAGATCGCAGACTAGCATCCTACGAGCAGTACTTC
>-|TRBJ1-1|-|TRBV19
CASSIDRGGRTEAFF
TGTGCCAGTAGTATAGATAGGGGAGGAAGGACTGAAGCTTTCTTT
>TRBD1|TRBJ1-6|-|TRBV4-1
CASSQDWGIGQANNSPLHF
TGCGCCAGCAGCCAAGATTGGGGCATAGGACAGGCGAATAATTCACCCCTCCACTTT
>-|TRBJ1-1|many|TRBV7-9
CASSRQAQANTEAFF
TGTGCCAGCAGCCGTCAGGCGCAGGCGAACACTGAAGCTTTCTTT
>-|TRBJ2-1|-|TRBV12-3/TRBV12-4
CASSFRAYNEQFF
TGTGCCAGCAGTTTTCGGGCCTACAATGAGCAGTTCTTC
>TRBD2|TRBJ2-7|-|TRBV4-2
CASSQGEGLAGSYEQYF
TGTGCCAGCAGCCAAGGAGAAGGGCTAGCGGGATCCTACGAGCAGTACTTC
>-|TRBJ2-1|-|TRBV7-9
CASSRMGGTVYNEQFF
TGTGCCAGCTCTCGTATGGGCGGGACCGTCTACAATGAGCAGTTCTTC
>-|TRBJ1-3|-|TRBV6-5
CASSWGQGSGNTIYF
TGTGCCAGCAGTTGGGGACAAGGCTCTGGAAACACCATATATTTT
>TRBD2|TRBJ2-1|-|TRBV9
CASSVTSGSSGEQFF
TGTGCCAGCAGCGTAACTAGCGGGAGTTCGGGTGAGCAGTTCTTC
>TRBD2|TRBJ2-1|-|TRBV7-3
CASSLRGLAGSYNEQFF
TGTGCCAGCAGCTTAAGGGGGCTAGCGGGCTCCTACAATGAGCAGTTCTTC
>TRBD1|TRBJ2-1|-|TRBV27
CASSVDRSSYNEQFF
TGTGCCAGCAGTGTGGACAGGAGCTCCTACAATGAGCAGTTCTTC
>-|TRBJ2-7|-|TRBV12-3/TRBV12-4
CASSYSRAEQYF
TGTGCCAGCAGTTATTCCAGGGCCGAGCAGTACTTC
>TRBD1|TRBJ2-5|-|TRBV3-1/TRBV3-2
CASSQERLTTGTGALGTQYF
TGTGCCAGCAGCCAAGAGAGGCTGACCACCGGGACAGGGGCCCTAGGGACCCAGTACTTC